These T cell receptor beta chains were read from a single sample in a study of cytomegalovirus exposure and HLA in healthy donors. This table comes from immunoSEQ multiplex PCR, and its TCRdb copy is limited to in-frame clones, with some not included. Of 75,000 to 90,000 clones in the sample, about four fifths were seen once. The sequencing sample was made of PBMCs. The receptor set was obtained from a male donor in good health and CMV-seropositive. The conserved cysteine and the conserved F or W are not part of the CDR3 here. A D gene is named only where the DNA matches it firmly.

d_gene,v_gene,len,CDR3aa
TRBD1,TRBV9,12,ASSTDRGGYGYT
TRBD1,TRBV27,12,ASSFGQGTEKLF
.,TRBV6-4,11,ASSAGSTDTQY
.,TRBV7-9,12,ASSLTGGADEQY
TRBD2,TRBV4-2,15,ASSHVLGEGSTDTQY
.,TRBV7-9,15,ASSLAVGQATNEKLF
TRBD2,TRBV6-4,13,ASSEDASGVYEQY
.,TRBV6-1,12,ASSVRGHNTEAF
.,TRBV13,11,ASSPSGANVLT
TRBD1,TRBV10-3,17,ATTPGQGRSIATNEKLF
TRBD2,TRBV5-4,13,ASSLDLAGAYEQY
TRBD2,TRBV6-5,11,ASSYAGGKTQY
.,TRBV7-2,12,ASNIGQHQETQY
TRBD1,TRBV11-2,16,ASSFAPFPGQGQETQY
TRBD2,TRBV5-1,14,ASSRGLAQRPGELF
.,TRBV7-3,11,ASSFGSFYEQY
TRBD1,TRBV4-1,13,ASSQEQGLSLEQY
.,TRBV28,13,ASSLYKGPAGPQH
.,TRBV2,10,ASSDNRVEQY
.,TRBV19,14,ASHPGRRGTNEKLF
.,TRBV6-1,14,ASSEWGGSSDQPQH
.,TRBV5-1,12,ASSLVPGPDTQY
.,TRBV5-6,14,ASTSHRTPGLSEQY
.,TRBV7-9,11,ASSPYYGDTQY
.,TRBV4-1,12,ASSQSGDNQPQH
TRBD1,TRBV10-2,10,ASSVDRGQAF